These 24 T cell receptor beta chains share one sample of origin, sequenced in a study of control samples from healthy donors and cancer patients. Clones were sequenced by immunoSEQ multiplex PCR, and TCRdb holds only the in-frame ones, with some missing. The data show tens of thousands of clones, about 87% seen once. The sample consisted of blood. All receptors derive from a woman in her 70s in good health.

The chain joins TRBV5-4 to TRBJ2-7, with D perhaps matching TRBD2 (6 bases). The CDR3 sequence is 13 residues long. Looked up from germline, CDR1 is SGHNT and CDR2 is YYREEE (reference sequence). With 9 bases removed from V and 0 bases from J, the gap between germline ends came to 13 bases. DNA for the CDR3: TGTGCCACCGGGACTCCAATCTCCTACGAGCAGTACTTC. Residues: CATGTPISYEQYF.

This rearrangement joins TRBV5-1 to TRBJ1-6; 8 bases map to TRBD1. The CDR3 runs 14 residues. The ends lost 4 bases at V and 9 bases at J; junction bases unmatched: 6. Germline V CDR1 and CDR2: SGHRS, YFSETQ. CDR3 bases: TGCGCCAGCAGCAGGACAGGGCCGGGTTCACCCCTCCACTTT. It is translated as CASSRTGPGSPLHF.

This chain connects TRBV19 to TRBJ2-1; possibly TRBD1 or TRBD2 for D (5 bases each). Trimming took 6 bases from V and 9 from J, leaving 21 bases between them. CDR1 is LNHDA, CDR2 SQIVND, per germline (reference sequence). This CDR3 contains 15 residues. CDR3 nucleotides: TGTGCCAGTAGCCCCCTGGGGGAGCCTTCAGTTGAGCAGTTCTTC. The encoded protein is CASSPLGEPSVEQFF.

The chain employs TRBV6-2 or TRBV6-3 and TRBJ1-1, with TRBD1 as a possible D gene (5 bases). V was pared by 2 bases and J by 2 bases, with 9 bases between. The germline V gene encodes CDR1 MNHEY and CDR2 SVGEGT. The CDR3 contains 14 residues. The CDR3 DNA follows: TGTGCCAGCAGTTACGGGGGGGGTAACACTGAAGCTTTCTTT. This gives the protein CASSYGGGNTEAFF.

This chain connects TRBV5-6 to TRBJ2-7; TRBD2 aligns across 8 bases. The CDR3 sequence is 15 residues long. CDR1 is SGHDT and CDR2 is YYEEEE in the germline V gene. The V and J ends lost 5 bases and 3 bases, in that order; junction bases with no gene match: 10. The CDR3 bases are TGTGCCAGCAGTCCACAAACTAGCGGCTTCTACGAGCAGTACTTC. The encoded protein is CASSPQTSGFYEQYF.

The V call is TRBV4-2, the J call TRBJ2-7; D gene uncertain. This CDR3 comprises 13 residues. V was cut by 0 bases and J by 4 bases, with 7 bases left in between. Germline-derived CDR1 and CDR2 are LGHNA and YNFKEQ. In DNA, the CDR3 is TGTGCCAGCAGCCAAGAGCGGAATTACGAGCAGTACTTC. Protein: CASSQERNYEQYF.

The V call is TRBV2, the J call TRBJ1-3; D unresolved. Germline V lookup: CDR1 SNHLY, CDR2 FYNNEI. This CDR3 is 15 amino acids long. V gave up 6 bases and J gave up 0 bases, with 12 bases separating them. The CDR3 loop reads CASRYLPVSGNTIYF. CDR3 bases: TGTGCCAGCAGATATTTACCGGTCTCTGGAAACACCATATATTTT.

This clone was detected only once. The chain recombines TRBV6-5 with TRBJ2-1; D unresolved. This CDR3 region has 15 residues. Germline CDR1 is MNHEY and CDR2 is SVGAGI. V was trimmed by 3 bases and J by 8 bases, leaving 17 bases between them. This CDR3 reads CASSYMASGDYEQFF. CDR3 coding DNA: TGTGCCAGCAGTTATATGGCCTCAGGCGACTATGAGCAGTTCTTC.

The CDR3 loop is CASSLTGNTGELFF. CDR3 DNA: TGTGCCAGCAGCTTAACGGGAAACACCGGGGAGCTGTTTTTT. The rearrangement joins TRBV11-2 to TRBJ2-2, with a possible D match to TRBD2 (5 bases). This CDR3 is built from 14 residues. V was shortened by 2 bases and J by 2 bases, with 6 bases between the two germline ends. CDR1 is SGHAT and CDR2 is FQNNGV in the germline V gene.

This chain connects TRBV7-9 to TRBJ2-5; possibly TRBD1 for D (5 bases). The germline V gene has CDR1 SEHNR and CDR2 FQNEAQ (reference sequence). With 1 base removed from V and 5 bases from J, the gap between germline ends came to 8 bases. This CDR3 is built from 13 residues. The CDR3 nucleotides read TGTGCCAGCAGCTTAGGTTCAGGGGAGACCCAGTACTTC. Protein product: CASSLGSGETQYF. The variable domain in full, completed from reference TRBV7-9 and TRBJ2-5, reads DTGVSQNPRHKITKRGQNVTFRCDPISEHNRLYWYRQTLGQGPEFLTYFQNEAQLEKSRLLSDRFSAERPKGSFSTLEIQRTEQGDSAMYLCASSLGSGETQYFGPGTRLLVL.

J is TRBJ2-1 and V is TRBV29-1, with 10 bases aligning to TRBD2. The ends lost 1 base at V and 9 bases at J; junction bases unmatched: 9. Germline CDR1 and CDR2: SQVTM and ANQGSEA. The CDR3 is 15 amino acids. CDR3 bases: TGCAGCGTTGAAGTCCTAGCGGGGGCTTGGGGTGAGCAGTTCTTC. Its protein is CSVEVLAGAWGEQFF.

This chain connects TRBV14 to TRBJ2-5; a weak D match, TRBD2 (5 bases). V was cut by 4 bases and J by 4 bases, with 13 bases left in between. Germline V CDR1 and CDR2: SGHDN, FVKESK. CDR3 length: 14 residues. The DNA for the CDR3 is TGTGCCAGCAGCCGGGAGAAAAGAAGAGAGACCCAGTACTTC. Amino acid sequence: CASSREKRRETQYF.

This chain joins TRBV6-6 and TRBJ2-5, with D possibly matching TRBD1 (5 bases). V lost 2 bases and J lost 10, with 14 bases in between. The germline V gene has CDR1 MNHNY and CDR2 SVGAGI (reference sequence). This CDR3 comprises 13 residues. CDR3 residues: CASSYSQGSGQYF. CDR3 nucleotides: TGTGCCAGCAGTTACAGTCAGGGTTCCGGCCAGTACTTC.

The chain has TRBV6-6 and TRBJ1-5; D is unresolved. The CDR3 length is 14 residues. Trimming stripped 2 bases from V and 3 bases from J, with 8 bases between. CDR1 is MNHNY and CDR2 is SVGAGI in the germline V gene (reference sequence). The CDR3 nucleotides read TGTGCCAGCAGTTACGATGGCAACAATCAGCCCCAGCATTTT. Amino acid sequence: CASSYDGNNQPQHF.

This chain joins TRBV27 and TRBJ2-6, with 9 bases fitting TRBD1. CDR1 and CDR2 (germline): MNHEY, SMNVEV (reference sequence). CDR3 size: 18 residues. The trim removed 3 bases at V and 1 base at J, leaving 7 bases unmatched. The CDR3 here is CASSFKGQGTSGANVLTF. CDR3 nucleotides: TGTGCCAGCAGTTTCAAGGGACAGGGTACATCTGGGGCCAACGTCCTGACTTTC.

The chain employs TRBV6-5 and TRBJ1-6, with 7 bases identical to TRBD1. V gave up 6 bases and J gave up 9 bases; unmatched junction bases: 8. This CDR3 spans 14 amino acids. Germline CDR1 is MNHEY and CDR2 is SVGAGI. The CDR3 DNA is TGTGCCAGCAGCCCCACAGGGGTAGGTTCACCCCTCCACTTT. Its translation is CASSPTGVGSPLHF.

In this sample, this clone turned up once. The V call is TRBV27, the J call TRBJ1-2; 7 bases match TRBD1. V was pared by 6 bases and J by 8 bases, with 9 bases of the junction left unmatched. The CDR3 consists of 13 residues. The germline CDR1 and CDR2 sequences are MNHEY and SMNVEV (reference sequence). The CDR3 loop is CASSPGGAGGYTF. The CDR3 DNA follows: TGTGCCAGCAGCCCAGGGGGGGCGGGAGGCTACACCTTC.

This clone was picked up one time. The genes are TRBV6-2 or TRBV6-3 and TRBJ1-1; the D gene is possibly TRBD1 (5 bases). The CDR3 covers 13 residues. Germline assignment: CDR1 MNHEY and CDR2 SVGEGT. The V end was cut by 4 bases, the J end by 2 bases, with 8 bases between. The CDR3 is CASSWDGNTEAFF. The DNA of the CDR3 is TGTGCCAGCAGTTGGGACGGTAACACTGAAGCTTTCTTT.

The rearrangement joins TRBV4-1 to TRBJ1-4; D remains unclear. From germline, CDR1 is MGHRA and CDR2 YSYEKL. V shed 4 bases and J shed 5 bases, with 17 bases lying between them. This CDR3 is built from 16 residues. The CDR3 loop reads CASSLGRTALNEKLFF. The CDR3 coding sequence is TGCGCCAGCAGCCTTGGGAGGACGGCACTAAATGAAAAACTGTTTTTT.

The V call is TRBV2, the J call TRBJ1-1; TRBD1 aligns across 7 bases. The length of the CDR3 is 13 residues. V dropped 10 bases and J dropped 1; count of bases not matched to a gene: 6. Looked up from germline, CDR1 is SNHLY and CDR2 is FYNNEI. Here the CDR3 DNA reads TGTGCCACCCTCCGGGACAGGAACACTGAAGCTTTCTTT. Translated: CATLRDRNTEAFF.

The CDR3 spells CASYQQGEREQYF. CDR3 nucleotide sequence: TGTGCCAGCTACCAACAGGGGGAACGCGAGCAGTACTTC. The V gene is TRBV5-4, the J gene TRBJ2-7; the match to TRBD1 covers 8 bases. The CDR3 sequence is 13 residues long. V lost 7 bases to trimming and J lost 6 bases; unmatched junction nucleotides: 9. Germline V CDR1 and CDR2: SGHNT, YYREEE (reference sequence).

This clone is a singleton in its sample. This chain connects TRBV30 to TRBJ1-5; TRBD1 aligns across 12 bases. Germline values: CDR1 GTSNPN, CDR2 SVGIG (reference sequence). The junction had 3 bases not matched to a gene; V was cut back by 0 bases and J by 6 bases. This CDR3 region has 15 residues. CDR3 sequence: CAWSVGQGAGQPQHF. The CDR3, as DNA: TGTGCCTGGAGTGTGGGACAGGGGGCAGGTCAGCCCCAGCATTTT. Together with reference TRBV30 and TRBJ1-5, the CDR3 gives the full variable domain: SQTIHQWPATLVQPVGSPLSLECTVEGTSNPNLYWYRQAAGRGLQLLFYSVGIGQISSEVPQNLSASRPQDRQFILSSKKLLLSDSGFYLCAWSVGQGAGQPQHFGDGTRLSIL.

This clone has just one count. J is TRBJ1-6 and V is TRBV27; weak D call: TRBD1 (6 bases). The CDR3 is 14 residues long. The V and J ends lost 7 bases and 7 bases respectively, with 14 bases between them. The germline V gene encodes CDR1 MNHEY and CDR2 SMNVEV (reference sequence). CDR3 DNA sequence: TGTGCCAGCACCACTACAGGGAAAAATTCACCCCTCCACTTT. This sequence encodes CASTTTGKNSPLHF.

This clone was seen only once. The chain links TRBV12-3 or TRBV12-4 to TRBJ2-7, with 9 bases that match TRBD1. This CDR3 is built from 13 residues. J lost 5 bases, V lost 2 bases, and 1 base had no gene match. The CDR3 region is CASSLTGGHEQYF. DNA of the CDR3: TGTGCCAGCAGTTTAACAGGGGGCCACGAGCAGTACTTC.